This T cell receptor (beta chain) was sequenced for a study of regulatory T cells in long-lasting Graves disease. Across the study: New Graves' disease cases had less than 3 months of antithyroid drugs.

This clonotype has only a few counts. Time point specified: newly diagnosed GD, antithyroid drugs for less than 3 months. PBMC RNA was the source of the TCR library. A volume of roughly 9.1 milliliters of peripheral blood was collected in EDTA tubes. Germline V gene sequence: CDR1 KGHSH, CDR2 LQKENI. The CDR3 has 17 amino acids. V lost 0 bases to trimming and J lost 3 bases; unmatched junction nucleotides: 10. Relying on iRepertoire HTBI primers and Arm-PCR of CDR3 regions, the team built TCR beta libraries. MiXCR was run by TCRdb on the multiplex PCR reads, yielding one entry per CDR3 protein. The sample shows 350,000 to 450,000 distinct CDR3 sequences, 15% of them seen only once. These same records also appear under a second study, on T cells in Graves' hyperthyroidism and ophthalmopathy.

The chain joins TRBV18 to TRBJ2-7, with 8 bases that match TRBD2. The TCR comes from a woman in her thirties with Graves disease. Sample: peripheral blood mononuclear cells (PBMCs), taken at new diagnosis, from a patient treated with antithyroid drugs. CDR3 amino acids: CASSPPLGLETHYEQYF. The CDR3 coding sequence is TGTGCCAGCTCACCACCGTTGGGACTAGAAACCCACTACGAGCAGTACTTC.